The present entry profiles one T cell receptor (beta chain) with its context. Data came from immunoSEQ multiplex PCR; TCRdb stores just in-frame clones and leaves some out. The repertoire consists of 200,000 to 250,000 clones, with more than 75% occurring once and the leading ten covering 9.5% to 12%. The sample comes from a study of Ad26.COV2.S vaccination and SARS-CoV-2 variants. In germline, CDR1 is SGHAT, CDR2 FQNNGV. Trimming took 5 bases from V and 8 from J; bases not matched to a gene: 6. This CDR3 spans 14 amino acids. Treatment reported: roughly 19 received Ad26.COV2.S at low or high dose, single or two shots; five or six received placebo; per-sample allocation not given. Day 63 following the first vaccine or placebo injection was when the samples were taken.

V gene TRBV11-2 combines with J gene TRBJ1-6; 7 bases map to TRBD1. The sample in question was peripheral blood, obtained in a trial of Ad26.COV2.S vaccine versus placebo. This TCR came from a person between 18 and 65 years old who received the Ad26.COV2.S COVID-19 vaccine or a placebo. For the CDR3, the DNA is TGTGCCAGCAGCCCCGGGACAGTACATTCACCCCTCCACTTT. As protein: CASSPGTVHSPLHF.